The rows below give T cell receptor beta chains drawn from one sample of a study of blood T cell repertoires in COVID-19. TCRdb's table, derived via immunoSEQ multiplex PCR, lists solely in-frame clones and lacks some. Altogether about half a million clones are present, 75% to 90% being singletons, with the ten largest covering approximately 8%. Sequencing input: PBMCs or T cells enriched from blood (not recorded which). These receptors were taken from a woman aged 55-69 years who had recovered from COVID-19. Both conserved end residues are part of each CDR3. D genes are given only for firm matches. Size values are once, few and many counts, or a class for expanded clones, and some rows have none.

clone_size cdr3_length d_call j_call v_call cdr3_aa cdr3_nt
. 16 TRBD2 TRBJ2-3 TRBV24-1 CATSDLSGGSTDTQYF TGTGCCACCAGTGACCTTAGCGGGGGAAGCACAGATACGCAGTATTTT
few 12 . TRBJ2-1 TRBV11-2 CASSSVRGEQFF TGTGCCAGCAGCTCGGTCAGGGGCGAGCAGTTCTTC
once 13 . TRBJ1-5 TRBV30 CAWSEGSRQPQHF TGTGCCTGGAGTGAGGGGTCCCGGCAGCCCCAGCATTTT
. 17 . TRBJ1-1 TRBV21-1 CASSQKGPNPQNTEAFF TGTGCCAGCAGCCAAAAGGGGCCCAACCCCCAGAACACTGAAGCTTTCTTT
few 13 . TRBJ1-2 TRBV6-5 CASHTAVNYGYTF TGTGCCAGCCACACCGCAGTTAACTATGGCTACACCTTC
. 17 TRBD1 TRBJ1-5 TRBV5-1 CASSPGVGQGLGEPQHF TGCGCCAGCAGCCCTGGTGTGGGACAGGGATTGGGGGAGCCCCAGCATTTT
. 16 TRBD1 TRBJ1-6 TRBV27 CASSFRQGGLNSPLHF TGTGCCAGCAGTTTCCGACAGGGGGGTTTGAATTCACCCCTCCACTTT
. 15 . TRBJ1-6 TRBV6-4 CASRAGGGGNSPLHF TGTGCCAGCAGGGCTGGAGGCGGGGGGAATTCACCCCTCCACTTT
. 13 . TRBJ1-1 TRBV9 CASSLTGQPEAFF TGTGCCAGCAGCCTCACTGGACAGCCTGAAGCTTTCTTT
. 14 . TRBJ1-5 TRBV27 CASSFIGDNQPQHF TGTGCCAGCAGTTTTATAGGGGACAATCAGCCCCAGCATTTT
. 13 . TRBJ1-1 TRBV7-9 CASSLRENTEAFF TGTGCCAGCAGCTTAAGAGAAAACACTGAAGCTTTCTTT
once 15 TRBD2 TRBJ2-7 TRBV6-5 CASYKSGGTRDEQYF TGTGCCAGCTACAAAAGCGGGGGAACCCGGGACGAGCAGTACTTC
. 13 TRBD2 TRBJ2-5 TRBV7-6 CASSLYGGETQYF TGTGCCAGCAGCTTATACGGGGGGGAGACCCAGTACTTC
. 13 TRBD2 TRBJ2-1 TRBV14 CASSPSGLAPQFF TGTGCCAGCAGCCCTTCGGGACTAGCTCCACAGTTCTTC
. 17 TRBD1 TRBJ2-6 TRBV24-1 CATSDTRQGTGANVLTF TGTGCCACCAGTGATACCAGACAGGGTACGGGGGCCAACGTCCTGACTTTC
. 15 TRBD1 TRBJ2-2 TRBV4-1 CASSPGQGATGELFF TGCGCCAGCAGCCCCGGACAGGGGGCAACCGGGGAGCTGTTTTTT
. 12 . TRBJ1-1 TRBV15 CATSRERLSAFF TGTGCCACCAGCAGAGAGCGGCTCTCAGCTTTCTTT
. 15 . TRBJ1-6 TRBV21-1 CASSNTELYNSPLHF TGTGCCAGCAGCAATACAGAGCTCTATAATTCACCCCTCCACTTT
. 19 TRBD2 TRBJ2-1 TRBV2 CASSPRGLAGGLSYNEQFF TGTGCCAGCAGTCCCAGGGGACTAGCGGGGGGGCTTTCCTACAATGAGCAGTTCTTC
. 16 TRBD2 TRBJ2-2 TRBV7-9 CASSLVGTTEPGELFF TGTGCCAGCAGCTTAGTCGGGACTACCGAGCCCGGGGAGCTGTTTTTT
. 15 TRBD2 TRBJ2-3 TRBV5-1 CASSPSGVSTDTQYF TGCGCCAGCAGCCCAAGCGGGGTGAGCACAGATACGCAGTATTTT
once 15 . TRBJ1-4 TRBV13 CASSLEQGTNEKLFF TGTGCCAGCAGTTTAGAGCAGGGAACTAATGAAAAACTGTTTTTT
. 12 . TRBJ1-1 TRBV7-2 CASSLDVDKAFF TGTGCCAGCAGCTTAGATGTAGACAAAGCTTTCTTT
. 15 TRBD1 TRBJ2-3 TRBV2 CASRATRGSTDTQYF TGTGCCAGCAGGGCAACCAGGGGGAGCACAGATACGCAGTATTTT